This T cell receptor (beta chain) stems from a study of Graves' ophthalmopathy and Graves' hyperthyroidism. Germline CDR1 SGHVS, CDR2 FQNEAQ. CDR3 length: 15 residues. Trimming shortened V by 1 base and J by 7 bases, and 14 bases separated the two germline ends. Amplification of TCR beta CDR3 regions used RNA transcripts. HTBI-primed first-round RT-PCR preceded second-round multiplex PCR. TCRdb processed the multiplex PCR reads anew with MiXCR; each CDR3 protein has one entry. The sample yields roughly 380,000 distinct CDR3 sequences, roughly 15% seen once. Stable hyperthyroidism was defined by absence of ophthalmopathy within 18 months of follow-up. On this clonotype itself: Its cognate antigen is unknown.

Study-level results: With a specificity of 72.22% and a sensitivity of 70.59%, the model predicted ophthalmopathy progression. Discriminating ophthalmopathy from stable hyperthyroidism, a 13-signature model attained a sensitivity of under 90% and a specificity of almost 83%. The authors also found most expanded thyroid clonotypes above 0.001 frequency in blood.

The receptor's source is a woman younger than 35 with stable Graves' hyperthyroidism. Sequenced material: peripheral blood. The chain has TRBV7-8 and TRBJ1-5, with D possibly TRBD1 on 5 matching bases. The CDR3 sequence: CASSLGSGQGQPQHF. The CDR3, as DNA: TGTGCCAGCAGCTTAGGATCGGGGCAAGGGCAGCCCCAGCATTTT.